This T cell receptor (beta chain) stems from a study of blood T cell repertoires in COVID-19. For the study at large: The United States, Italy and Spain provided the acute and convalescent COVID-19 samples.

The CDR3 covers 12 residues. The V gene lost 1 base and the J gene lost 14 bases, with 14 bases spanning the gap. Some clones are missing from TCRdb's copy, which holds only in-frame ones; the method was immunoSEQ multiplex PCR. The table lists nearly 350,000 clones, about nine tenths of them singletons. Enrollment of patients from Seattle took place during active infection, with longitudinal follow-up. Specimen: peripheral blood. The sequence came from a woman in her seventies with COVID-19, enrolled during active disease. The V and J genes are TRBV23-1 and TRBJ1-2; possible D gene TRBD1, 5 bases. TRBV23-1 is an open reading frame, and its role is uncertain. This CDR3 reads CASSQLGPSGTF. CDR3 DNA: TGCGCCAGCAGTCAATTGGGGCCATCCGGGACCTTC.